This passage covers 5 T cell receptor beta chains from one sample sequenced in a study of T-cell reconstitution after alpha-beta-depleted transplantation in children. Researchers prepared the TCRbeta library using unique molecular identifiers, the study reports. TCRdb itself ran the PCR reads through MiXCR, one entry per CDR3 protein. Of several thousand distinct CDR3 sequences in the sample, approximately 5% are singletons; the top ten hold approximately 25%. This sample comprised PBMCs, mostly from graft donor cells, obtained 180 days after TCRalphabeta/CD19-depleted stem cell transplant. These receptors originate from a child younger than two who had a stem cell transplant for acute myeloid leukemia, so the T cells may come from the graft donor.

This clonotype was detected many times. The rearrangement links TRBV4-1 to TRBJ1-5; D is unclear. Trimming took 0 bases from V and 0 from J, leaving 9 bases between them. The CDR3 is 16 amino acids. Looked up from germline, CDR1 is MGHRA and CDR2 is YSYEKL. For the CDR3, the DNA is TGCGCCAGCAGCCAAGAAGAGGCGGCTAGCAATCAGCCCCAGCATTTT. Translation: CASSQEEAASNQPQHF.

In its sample, this clonotype was seen many times. CDR3 loop: CASSSSGGGHTSMNTEAFF. The CDR3 DNA is TGTGCCAGCAGTTCTTCAGGGGGTGGGCATACATCCATGAACACTGAAGCTTTCTTT. V gene TRBV12-3 or TRBV12-4 combines with J gene TRBJ1-1; 7 bases map to TRBD1. J gave up 0 bases and V 4 bases, and 17 bases lay outside the gene matches. The CDR3 extends over 19 amino acids.

Many counts were recorded for this clonotype. The chain employs TRBV11-2 and TRBJ1-1, with 7 positions matching TRBD1. V was pared by 2 bases and J by 2 bases, with 5 bases of the junction left unmatched. Germline values: CDR1 SGHAT, CDR2 FQNNGV. This CDR3 region has 15 residues. CDR3 nucleotides: TGTGCCAGCAGCTTAAGGCCAGGGGGTAACACTGAAGCTTTCTTT. The encoded protein is CASSLRPGGNTEAFF.

This clonotype was picked up many times. The CDR3 here is CASSLGGGVGYF. The CDR3 region has the DNA TGTGCCAGCAGTCTAGGGGGTGGGGTCGGCTACTTC. The chain links TRBV12-3 or TRBV12-4 to TRBJ2-5, with D tentatively TRBD1 (6 bases). Trimming stripped 5 bases from V and 14 bases from J, with 18 bases between. The CDR3 is 12 amino acids.

This clonotype was detected ten times or more. V and J are TRBV10-3 and TRBJ2-3; D unresolved. Per the germline V gene, CDR1 is ENHRY and CDR2 is SYGVKD. The CDR3 extends over 13 amino acids. V lost 8 bases and J 2 bases, leaving 11 bases between the germline ends. The CDR3 DNA follows: TGTGCCATCGTGGTGCCGGACACAGATACGCAGTATTTT. Its protein product is CAIVVPDTDTQYF.